Listed here are 21 T cell receptor beta chains from one sample, sequenced in a study of monozygotic twins with inflammatory bowel disease. TCRdb reprocessed the 5' RACE reads and reports one entry per CDR3 protein, with no DNA. The sample includes 400,000 to 500,000 distinct CDR3 sequences. Sequenced: blood. Every receptor here comes from a human donor with ulcerative colitis or Crohn's disease, or a healthy co-twin of an affected twin (not recorded which).

The chain employs TRBV19 and TRBJ1-2. CDR3 length equals 15 residues. CDR1 LNHDA and CDR2 SQIVND come from the germline V gene (reference sequence). The CDR3 region is CASKTTVRGLYGYTF.

V and J are TRBV5-1 and TRBJ1-6; TCRdb returns TRBD1, unconfirmable since there is no DNA. CDR1 SGHRS and CDR2 YFSETQ come from the germline V gene. The CDR3 spans 16 residues. This CDR3 reads CASRISATGLNSPLHF.

The chain employs TRBV5-5 and TRBJ2-7; TCRdb returns TRBD2, unconfirmable since there is no DNA. The length of the CDR3 is 14 residues. CDR1 SGHKS and CDR2 YYEKEE come from the germline V gene (reference sequence). CDR3 in amino acids: CASSFEGSSYEQYF. The complete variable domain, with remaining parts taken from reference TRBV5-5 and TRBJ2-7, reads DAGVTQSPTHLIKTRGQQVTLRCSPISGHKSVSWYQQVLGQGPQFIFQYYEKEERGRGNFPDRFSARQFPNYSSELNVNALLLGDSALYLCASSFEGSSYEQYFGPGTRLTVT.

The V call is TRBV5-1, the J call TRBJ2-2. Germline CDR1 reads SGHRS; CDR2 reads YFSETQ. This CDR3 comprises 12 residues. The CDR3 region is CASLGRTGELFF.

V usage is TRBV20-1 and J usage is TRBJ1-5; there is no DNA to check the TCRdb D call of TRBD1. Looked up from germline, CDR1 is DFQATT and CDR2 is SNEGSKA (reference sequence). The CDR3 contains 14 residues. CDR3 residues: CSASDGTINQPQHF.

The CDR3 region is CASSLVAGGYGYTF. The V gene is TRBV7-8, the J gene TRBJ1-2; the D gene TCRdb calls, TRBD1, cannot be checked with no DNA. Germline values: CDR1 SGHVS, CDR2 FQNEAQ. The CDR3 covers 14 residues.

The genes are TRBV4-3 and TRBJ1-2; TCRdb proposes TRBD1, but this gene call is untestable without DNA. CDR1 and CDR2 (germline): LGHNA, YSLEER. This CDR3 contains 17 residues. The CDR3 protein is CASSQESRFPAPYGYTF.

The rearrangement joins TRBV5-6 to TRBJ1-5; the D call from TCRdb, TRBD1, cannot be confirmed without DNA. This CDR3 is built from 16 residues. Germline lookup yields CDR1 SGHDT and CDR2 YYEEEE. The CDR3 loop is CASSLAGGLSNQPQHF.

The rearrangement uses TRBV4-1 and TRBJ2-7; TCRdb returns TRBD2, unconfirmable since there is no DNA. The germline CDR1 and CDR2 sequences are MGHRA and YSYEKL. This CDR3 is 16 amino acids long. CDR3 protein: CASSARGTSGPYEQYF.

This chain uses TRBV7-2 with TRBJ2-6. This CDR3 has 13 residues. CDR1 and CDR2 from the germline V gene are SGHTA and FQGNSA. The CDR3 spells CASSFDRANVLTF. Filled out from reference TRBV7-2 and TRBJ2-6, the complete variable domain reads GAGVSQSPSNKVTEKGKDVELRCDPISGHTALYWYRQSLGQGLEFLIYFQGNSAPDKSGLPSDRFSAERTGGSVSTLTIQRTQQEDSAVYLCASSFDRANVLTFGAGSRLTVL.

The rearrangement uses TRBV6-1 and TRBJ2-7; TCRdb's assignment of TRBD1 cannot be checked, as there is no DNA. The CDR3 sequence is 16 residues long. CDR1 MNHNS and CDR2 SASEGT come from the germline V gene. CDR3 loop: CASKDPGGDRAYEQYF.

V gene TRBV7-8 combines with J gene TRBJ1-3; TCRdb calls TRBD1, which cannot be checked without DNA. The germline V gene encodes CDR1 SGHVS and CDR2 FQNEAQ. The length of the CDR3 is 16 residues. The CDR3 is CASSPLGRSSGNTIYF.

This CDR3 is CASSLDGPGGTDTQYF. V usage is TRBV7-6 and J usage is TRBJ2-3; the TCRdb call, TRBD2, lacks DNA for checking. This CDR3 spans 16 amino acids. CDR1 is SGHVS and CDR2 is FNYEAQ in the germline V gene.

The chain recombines TRBV7-9 with TRBJ2-7; TCRdb designates TRBD2, a call that cannot be tested without DNA. In germline, CDR1 is SEHNR, CDR2 FQNEAQ (reference sequence). The CDR3 is made up of 12 amino acids. The CDR3 sequence is CASSLDFTEQYF.

The gene calls are TRBV20-1 and TRBJ2-2. The CDR3 is made up of 12 amino acids. Germline CDR1 DFQATT, CDR2 SNEGSKA (reference sequence). The CDR3 reads CSDNISTGELFF.

This chain connects TRBV18 to TRBJ1-2; without DNA, the TCRdb call of TRBD1 cannot be checked. The CDR3 has 14 amino acids. CDR1 KGHSH and CDR2 LQKENI come from the germline V gene. CDR3 loop: CASSGRDSFYGYTF.

The chain couples TRBV12-3 or TRBV12-4 to TRBJ1-1; the TCRdb call, TRBD1, lacks DNA for checking. There are 14 residues in the CDR3. The CDR3 sequence is CASNTGPRYTEAFF.

The chain recombines TRBV7-6 with TRBJ2-1; TCRdb calls TRBD2, which cannot be checked without DNA. Germline V lookup: CDR1 SGHVS, CDR2 FNYEAQ. The CDR3 totals 16 residues. The CDR3 region is CASSDWTSGRANEQFF.

V and J are TRBV5-4 and TRBJ1-6; there is no DNA to check the TCRdb D call of TRBD1. In germline, CDR1 is SGHNT, CDR2 YYREEE (reference sequence). The CDR3 runs to 16 residues. The chain's CDR3 is CASSLAGAASGSPLHF.

V and J are TRBV12-3 or TRBV12-4 and TRBJ1-3; checking the TCRdb D call of TRBD1 is not possible without DNA. The CDR3 totals 15 residues. The CDR3: CASSPQGGSGNTIYF.

The chain carries TRBV6-5 and TRBJ1-5; the D call from TCRdb, TRBD1, cannot be confirmed without DNA. This CDR3 region has 14 residues. In germline, CDR1 is MNHEY, CDR2 SVGAGI. Here the CDR3 reads CASSDSGANQPQHF.